These T cell receptor beta chains were read from a single sample in a study of blood T cell repertoires in COVID-19. This table comes from immunoSEQ multiplex PCR, and its TCRdb copy is limited to in-frame clones, with some not included. The sample records roughly 300,000 clones, 92% being singletons. Sequenced input: PBMCs or T cells enriched from blood (not recorded which). These receptors all come from a woman in her twenties or thirties who had recovered from COVID-19. Both conserved end residues are part of each CDR3. D genes are given only for firm matches. Only some rows state a clone size, as once, few, many or a class for expanded clones.

J | size | D | V | CDR3 | DNA
TRBJ1-2 | once | NA | TRBV3-1/TRBV3-2 | CASSQATGLGYGYTF | TGTGCCAGCAGCCAAGCCACAGGGTTAGGCTATGGCTACACCTTC
TRBJ2-5 | NA | NA | TRBV7-9 | CASSGAPTGRLDF | TGTGCCAGCAGCGGCGCCCCGACAGGTAGGCTGGACTTC
TRBJ1-4 | NA | NA | TRBV6-1 | CASSERRLNNEKLFF | TGTGCCAGCAGTGAACGGCGGCTGAACAATGAAAAACTGTTTTTT
TRBJ1-2 | NA | TRBD1 | TRBV15 | CATSRGQGEGYTF | TGTGCCACCAGCAGAGGACAGGGGGAGGGCTACACCTTC
TRBJ2-2 | NA | TRBD1 | TRBV11-2 | CASSLGQGVVGELFF | TGTGCCAGCAGCCTCGGACAGGGGGTTGTCGGGGAGCTGTTTTTT
TRBJ1-5 | NA | NA | TRBV27 | CASSRYGGGNQPQHF | TGTGCCAGCAGTCGCTACGGTGGAGGCAATCAGCCCCAGCATTTT
TRBJ2-7 | NA | NA | TRBV28 | CASGYSVTYEQYF | TGTGCCAGCGGGTACAGTGTTACCTACGAGCAGTACTTC
TRBJ2-2 | NA | NA | TRBV30 | CAWMGGPYTGELFF | TGTGCCTGGATGGGGGGGCCCTACACCGGGGAGCTGTTTTTT
TRBJ2-7 | NA | NA | TRBV28 | CASQIQGGRDEQYF | TGTGCCAGCCAAATTCAGGGAGGTCGGGACGAGCAGTACTTC
TRBJ2-7 | NA | NA | TRBV27 | CASSLRQAGEQYF | TGTGCCAGCAGTTTAAGACAGGCGGGTGAGCAGTACTTC